Sequencing of this TCR beta chain was carried out in a study of shared clonotypes between healthy human individuals. Study-wide background: Three CD4 naive, three CD4 memory, two CD8 naive and one CD8 memory plate were used per donor.

Losses at the gene ends were 7 bases for V and 6 bases for J; bases not matched to a gene: 2. Per germline, CDR1 MNHNS and CDR2 SASEGT. The CDR3 runs 12 residues. Comments on this clone: Its antigen is still unknown.

The data were produced by immunoSEQ multiplex PCR, yet TCRdb's version contains in-frame clones alone and is incomplete. The sample consists of 640,000 or so clones, about two thirds of them appearing once. Into CD45RA+ naive and CD45RA-negative memory subsets, the CD4+ cells were split. Broader study findings: Large sequencing depth failed to make sorted-subset sequencing complete, rarefaction showed.

This chain links TRBV6-1 with TRBJ1-5; 8 positions agree with TRBD1. The clonotype comes from a woman aged 30 to 39 in good health. The sequenced material came from memory CD4+ T cells sorted from blood. Subset defined: CD45RA-negative fraction. CDR3 amino acids: CASNRGFQPQHF. CDR3 DNA sequence: TGTGCCAGCAACAGGGGGTTTCAGCCCCAGCATTTT.